This T cell receptor (beta chain) was found in a study of blood T cell repertoires in COVID-19. Background on the study: The analysed material was cDNA or gDNA that came from T cells, B-cell-depleted T cells, or PBMCs.

Under the authors' procedure: Nucleated cell counts were estimated from reference gene primer amplification. Clones were read by immunoSEQ multiplex PCR, and TCRdb kept only the in-frame ones, dropping some. From that table come the V and J calls and clone size; the DNA was used to work out D and trimming. Among roughly 250,000 clones, 82% were seen once, and the ten largest hold more than 4.5%. After removal of 7 bases from V and 1 base from J, the junction contained 12 bases not matched to a gene. The germline CDR1 and CDR2 sequences are SGHAT and FQDESV (reference sequence). There are 16 residues in the CDR3.

The source of this sequence is a woman at least 80 years old with active or convalescent COVID-19. Material: peripheral blood. The chain uses TRBV11-1 and TRBJ2-5; 7 bases are shared with TRBD2. This CDR3 is CASTPRWGGIQETQYF. Written as DNA, the CDR3 is TGTGCCAGCACCCCGAGGTGGGGGGGTATCCAAGAGACCCAGTACTTC.